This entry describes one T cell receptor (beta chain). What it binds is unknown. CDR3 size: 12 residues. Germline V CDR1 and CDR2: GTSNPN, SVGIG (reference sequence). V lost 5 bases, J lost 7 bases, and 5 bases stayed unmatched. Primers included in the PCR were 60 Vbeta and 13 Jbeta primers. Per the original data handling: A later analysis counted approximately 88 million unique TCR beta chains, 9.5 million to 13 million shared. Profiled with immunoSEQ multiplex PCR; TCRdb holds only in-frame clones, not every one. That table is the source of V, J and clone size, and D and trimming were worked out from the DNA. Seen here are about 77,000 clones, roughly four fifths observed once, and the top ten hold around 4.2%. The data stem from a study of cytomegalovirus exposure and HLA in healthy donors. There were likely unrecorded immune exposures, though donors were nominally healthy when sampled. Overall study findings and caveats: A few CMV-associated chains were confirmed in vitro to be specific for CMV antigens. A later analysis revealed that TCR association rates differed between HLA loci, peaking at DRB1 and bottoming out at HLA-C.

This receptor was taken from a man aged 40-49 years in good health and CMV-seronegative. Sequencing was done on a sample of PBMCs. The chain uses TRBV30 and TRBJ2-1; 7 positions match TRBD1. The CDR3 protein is CAWARGWNEQFF. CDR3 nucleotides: TGTGCCTGGGCCAGGGGGTGGAATGAGCAGTTCTTC.